These T cell receptor beta chains were read from a single sample in a study of cytomegalovirus exposure and HLA in healthy donors. TCRdb's table, derived via immunoSEQ multiplex PCR, lists solely in-frame clones and lacks some. The sample holds around 140,000 clones, around two thirds seen once. The source material was PBMCs. These TCRs come from a woman between 35 and 50 years old in good health and CMV-seronegative. The CDR3 runs from the conserved cysteine through the conserved F or W. A D gene is named only where the DNA matches it firmly.

>TRBV4-3|-
CASSQGAQGGSGNTIYF
>TRBV19|TRBD1
CASSISRDRGGQPQHF
>TRBV29-1|TRBD1
CSVGGTGDYNEQFF
>TRBV28|-
CASSSGLQPQHF
>TRBV18|-
CASSPRPGGDTEAFF
>TRBV7-9|-
CASSYSGYPWRGYTF
>TRBV6-1|TRBD1
CASNEQGRETQYF
>TRBV7-3|TRBD2
CASSPGLAGGTDTQYF
>TRBV7-2|-
CASSLEGRKETQYF
>TRBV9|TRBD1
CASSVVWGQGNTGELFF
>TRBV7-2|TRBD1
CASSRLWGQGRYNSPLHF
>TRBV11-3|-
CASSFVGRAEQYF
>TRBV5-1|-
CASSLGASGPSTDTQYF
>TRBV5-1|-
CASRRGQPETHTGELFF
>TRBV10-3|-
CAISESSVGQPQHF
>TRBV27|TRBD1
CASSWTGGNQPQHF
>TRBV11-2|TRBD1
CASTLGTGGRLGTEAFF
>TRBV7-2|-
CASSFLAPVYNEQFF
>TRBV28|TRBD1
CASSPDRFMASTEAFF
>TRBV2|-
CASSEGQSNQPQHF
>TRBV6-1|TRBD1
CASSGGQGIDGYTF
>TRBV2|-
CASRVGGGYNEQFF
>TRBV19|TRBD1
CASSLTGGTFANTEAFF
>TRBV4-1|-
CASSQGLGVMNTEAFF
>TRBV27|-
CASSLSAENTGELFF
>TRBV6-1|TRBD2
CASWTSGFYNEQFF
>TRBV5-4|-
CASSLASGGPPNEQFF
>TRBV7-2|-
CASSLSVLSSGTQYF
>TRBV5-4|-
CASSIEQGRYNEQFF
>TRBV19|TRBD1
CASSIWGTGGTEAFF
>TRBV29-1|-
CSVAQGEAFF
>TRBV10-1|-
CAKLGLHNEQFF
>TRBV5-1|-
CASSVAPTGDGNTIYF
>TRBV19|TRBD1
CATRKGTGQSHQPQHF
>TRBV4-1|-
CASSPHRTGDTEAFF
>TRBV7-9|TRBD2
CASSPSGGAADTQYF
>TRBV11-2|TRBD1
CASSSGQGDFGYTF
>TRBV7-3|TRBD2
CASSSAGGHNEQFF
>TRBV27|TRBD2
CASSLYKGREVEQYF
>TRBV5-4|TRBD2
CASSLYSGGRETQYF
>TRBV7-2|-
CASSSAVQGLGGYTF
>TRBV6-4|-
CASSREANQPQHF